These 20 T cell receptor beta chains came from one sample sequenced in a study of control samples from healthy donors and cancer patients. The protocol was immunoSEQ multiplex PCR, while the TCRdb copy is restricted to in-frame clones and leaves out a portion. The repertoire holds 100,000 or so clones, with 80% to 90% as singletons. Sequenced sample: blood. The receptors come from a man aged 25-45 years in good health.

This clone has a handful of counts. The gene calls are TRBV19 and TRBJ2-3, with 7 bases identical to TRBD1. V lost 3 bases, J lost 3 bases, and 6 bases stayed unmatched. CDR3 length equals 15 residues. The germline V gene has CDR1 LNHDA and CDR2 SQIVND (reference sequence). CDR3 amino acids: CASSIGQGVTDTQYF. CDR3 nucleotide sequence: TGTGCCAGTAGTATCGGTCAGGGGGTAACAGATACGCAGTATTTT.

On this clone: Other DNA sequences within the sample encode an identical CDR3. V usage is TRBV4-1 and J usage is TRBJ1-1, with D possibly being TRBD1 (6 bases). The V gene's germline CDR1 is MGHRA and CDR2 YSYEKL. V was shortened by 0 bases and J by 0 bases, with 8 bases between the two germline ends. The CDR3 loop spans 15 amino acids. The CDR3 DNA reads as TGCGCCAGCAGCCAAGACAGGGGACTGAACACTGAAGCTTTCTTT. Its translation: CASSQDRGLNTEAFF.

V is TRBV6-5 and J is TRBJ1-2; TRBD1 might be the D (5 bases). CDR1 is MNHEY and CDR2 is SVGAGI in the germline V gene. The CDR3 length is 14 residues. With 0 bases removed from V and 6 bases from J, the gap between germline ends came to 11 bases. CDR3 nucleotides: TGTGCCAGCAGTTACTCGCCAGGGTTCGATGGCTACACCTTC. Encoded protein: CASSYSPGFDGYTF.

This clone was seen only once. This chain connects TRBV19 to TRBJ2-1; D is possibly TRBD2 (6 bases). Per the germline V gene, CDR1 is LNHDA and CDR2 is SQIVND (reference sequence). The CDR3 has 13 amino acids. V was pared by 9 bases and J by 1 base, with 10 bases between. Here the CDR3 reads CASGGRSYNEQFF. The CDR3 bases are TGTGCCAGCGGGGGACGATCCTACAATGAGCAGTTCTTC.

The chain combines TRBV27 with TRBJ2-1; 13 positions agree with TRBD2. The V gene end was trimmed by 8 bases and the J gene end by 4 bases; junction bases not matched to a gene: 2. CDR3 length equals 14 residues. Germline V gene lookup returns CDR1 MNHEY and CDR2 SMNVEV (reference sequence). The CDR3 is CASAGLAGYNEQFF. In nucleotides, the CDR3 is TGTGCCAGCGCGGGACTAGCGGGATACAATGAGCAGTTCTTC.

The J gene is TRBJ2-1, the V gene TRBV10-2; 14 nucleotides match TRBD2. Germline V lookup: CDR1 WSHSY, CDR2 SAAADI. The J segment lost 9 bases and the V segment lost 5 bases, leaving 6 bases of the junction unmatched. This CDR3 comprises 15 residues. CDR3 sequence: CASSLTSGGASEQFF. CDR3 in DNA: TGCGCCAGCAGTCTGACTAGCGGGGGGGCTAGTGAGCAGTTCTTC.

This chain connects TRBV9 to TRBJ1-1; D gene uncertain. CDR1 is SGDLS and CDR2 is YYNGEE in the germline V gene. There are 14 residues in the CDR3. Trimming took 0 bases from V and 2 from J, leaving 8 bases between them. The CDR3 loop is CASSVGPRNTEAFF. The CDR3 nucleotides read TGTGCCAGCAGCGTAGGCCCGCGTAACACTGAAGCTTTCTTT.

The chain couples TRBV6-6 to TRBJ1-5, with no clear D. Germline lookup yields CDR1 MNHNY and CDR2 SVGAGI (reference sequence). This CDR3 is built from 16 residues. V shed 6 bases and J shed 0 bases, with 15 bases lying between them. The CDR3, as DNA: TGTGCCAGCAGCACTGCTCTGGGTTATAGCAATCAGCCCCAGCATTTT. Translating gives CASSTALGYSNQPQHF.

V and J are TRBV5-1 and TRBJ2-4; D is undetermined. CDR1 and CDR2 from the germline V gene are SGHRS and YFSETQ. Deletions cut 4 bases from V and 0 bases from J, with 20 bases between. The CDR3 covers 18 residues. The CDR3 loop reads CASSPREEPYLAKNIQYF. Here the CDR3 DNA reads TGCGCCAGCAGCCCCAGAGAGGAACCATACCTAGCCAAAAACATTCAGTACTTC.

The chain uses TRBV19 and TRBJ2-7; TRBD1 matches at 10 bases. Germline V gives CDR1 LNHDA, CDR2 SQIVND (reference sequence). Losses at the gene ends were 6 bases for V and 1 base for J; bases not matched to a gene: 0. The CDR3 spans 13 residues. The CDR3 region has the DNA TGTGCCAGTAGGGGACAGGGGTCCTACGAGCAGTACTTC. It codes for CASRGQGSYEQYF.

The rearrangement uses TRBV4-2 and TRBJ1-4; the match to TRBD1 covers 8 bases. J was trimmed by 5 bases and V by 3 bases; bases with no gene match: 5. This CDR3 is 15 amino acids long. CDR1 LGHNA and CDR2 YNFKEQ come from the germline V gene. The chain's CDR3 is CASSQETGVNEKLFF. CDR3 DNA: TGTGCCAGCAGCCAGGAGACAGGGGTGAATGAAAAACTGTTTTTT.

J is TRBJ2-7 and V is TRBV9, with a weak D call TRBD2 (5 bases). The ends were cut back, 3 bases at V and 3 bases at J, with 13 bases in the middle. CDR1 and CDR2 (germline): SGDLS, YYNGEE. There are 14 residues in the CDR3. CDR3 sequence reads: CASSEAVDFYEQYF. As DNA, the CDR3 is TGTGCCAGCAGCGAGGCGGTGGACTTCTACGAGCAGTACTTC.

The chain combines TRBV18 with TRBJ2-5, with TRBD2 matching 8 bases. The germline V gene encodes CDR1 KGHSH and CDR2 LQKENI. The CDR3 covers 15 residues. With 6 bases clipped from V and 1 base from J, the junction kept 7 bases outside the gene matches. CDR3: CASSPLSGTQETQYF. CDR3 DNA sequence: TGTGCCAGCTCGCCCCTTAGCGGGACCCAAGAGACCCAGTACTTC. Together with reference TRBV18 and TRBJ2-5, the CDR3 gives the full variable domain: NAGVMQNPRHLVRRRGQEARLRCSPMKGHSHVYWYRQLPEEGLKFMVYLQKENIIDESGMPKERFSAEFPKEGPSILRIQQVVRGDSAAYFCASSPLSGTQETQYFGPGTRLLVL.

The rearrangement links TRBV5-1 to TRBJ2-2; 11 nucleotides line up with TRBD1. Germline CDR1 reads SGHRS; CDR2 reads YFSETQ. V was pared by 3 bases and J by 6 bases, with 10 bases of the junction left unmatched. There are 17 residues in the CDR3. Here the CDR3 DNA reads TGCGCCAGCAGCTCCCGGACAGGGGGCAGGAGTGCCGGGGAGCTGTTTTTT. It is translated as CASSSRTGGRSAGELFF.

The CDR3 here is CASSSGTETNTQYF. CDR3 sequence (DNA): TGTGCCAGCAGCAGCGGGACGGAAACTAATACGCAGTATTTT. V is TRBV5-4 and J is TRBJ2-3; 7 nucleotides align to TRBD2. This CDR3 is built from 14 residues. Trimming removed 4 bases from V and 7 bases from J; junction bases left unmatched: 9. CDR1 is SGHNT, CDR2 YYREEE, per germline (reference sequence).

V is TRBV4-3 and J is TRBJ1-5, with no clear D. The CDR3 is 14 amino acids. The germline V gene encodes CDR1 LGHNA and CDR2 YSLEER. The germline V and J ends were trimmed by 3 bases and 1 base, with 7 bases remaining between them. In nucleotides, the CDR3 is TGCGCCAGCAGCCATGCTGACAGCAATCAGCCCCAGCATTTT. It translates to CASSHADSNQPQHF.

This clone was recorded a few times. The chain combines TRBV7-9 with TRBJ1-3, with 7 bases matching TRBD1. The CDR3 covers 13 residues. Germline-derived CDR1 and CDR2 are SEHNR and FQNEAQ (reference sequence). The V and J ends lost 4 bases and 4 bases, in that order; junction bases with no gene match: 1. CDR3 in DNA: TGTGCCAGCAGCTCGGGACAGGGAAACACCATATATTTT. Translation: CASSSGQGNTIYF.

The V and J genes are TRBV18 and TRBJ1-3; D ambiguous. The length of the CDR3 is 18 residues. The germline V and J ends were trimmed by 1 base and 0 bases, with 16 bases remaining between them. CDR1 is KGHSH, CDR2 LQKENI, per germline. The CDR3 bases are TGTGCCAGCTCACCACTAGAGGGTTCGGGAATCTCTGGAAACACCATATATTTT. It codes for CASSPLEGSGISGNTIYF. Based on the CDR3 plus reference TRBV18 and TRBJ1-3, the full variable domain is NAGVMQNPRHLVRRRGQEARLRCSPMKGHSHVYWYRQLPEEGLKFMVYLQKENIIDESGMPKERFSAEFPKEGPSILRIQQVVRGDSAAYFCASSPLEGSGISGNTIYFGEGSWLTVV.

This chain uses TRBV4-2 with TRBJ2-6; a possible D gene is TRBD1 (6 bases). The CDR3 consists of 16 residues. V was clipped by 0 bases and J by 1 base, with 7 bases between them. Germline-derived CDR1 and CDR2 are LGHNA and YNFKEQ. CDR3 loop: CASSQDGTSGANVLTF. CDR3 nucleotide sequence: TGTGCCAGCAGCCAAGATGGGACATCTGGGGCCAACGTCCTGACTTTC.

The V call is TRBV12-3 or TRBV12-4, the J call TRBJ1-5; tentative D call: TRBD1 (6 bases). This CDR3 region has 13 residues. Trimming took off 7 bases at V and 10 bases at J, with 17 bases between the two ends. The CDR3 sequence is CASTRDISLPQHF. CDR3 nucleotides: TGTGCCAGCACCCGGGACATCTCCCTACCCCAGCATTTT.